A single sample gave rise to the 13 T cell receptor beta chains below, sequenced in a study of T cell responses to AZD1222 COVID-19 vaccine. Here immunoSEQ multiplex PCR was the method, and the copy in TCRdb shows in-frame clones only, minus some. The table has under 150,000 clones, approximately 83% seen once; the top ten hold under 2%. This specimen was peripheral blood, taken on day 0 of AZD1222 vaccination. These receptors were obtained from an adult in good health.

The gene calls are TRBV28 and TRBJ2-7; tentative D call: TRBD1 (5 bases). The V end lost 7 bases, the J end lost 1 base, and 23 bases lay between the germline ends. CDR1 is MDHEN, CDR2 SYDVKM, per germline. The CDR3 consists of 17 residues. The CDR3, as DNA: TGTGCCAGCAACACTCTGGGGCAGGTCCAAATTTCCTACGAGCAGTACTTC. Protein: CASNTLGQVQISYEQYF.

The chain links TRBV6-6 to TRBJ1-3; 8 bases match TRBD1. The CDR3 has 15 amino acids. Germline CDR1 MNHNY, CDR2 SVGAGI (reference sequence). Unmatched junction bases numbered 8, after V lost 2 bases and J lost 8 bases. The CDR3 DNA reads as TGTGCCAGCAGTTACCCCGCAGGGGGCGCGGACACCATATATTTT. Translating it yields CASSYPAGGADTIYF.

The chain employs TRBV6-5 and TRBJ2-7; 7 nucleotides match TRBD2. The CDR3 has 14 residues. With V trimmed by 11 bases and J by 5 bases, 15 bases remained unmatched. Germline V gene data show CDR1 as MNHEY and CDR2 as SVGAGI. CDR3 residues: CAGPRGREGDEQYF. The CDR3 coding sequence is TGTGCCGGGCCGCGGGGGAGGGAAGGTGACGAGCAGTACTTC.

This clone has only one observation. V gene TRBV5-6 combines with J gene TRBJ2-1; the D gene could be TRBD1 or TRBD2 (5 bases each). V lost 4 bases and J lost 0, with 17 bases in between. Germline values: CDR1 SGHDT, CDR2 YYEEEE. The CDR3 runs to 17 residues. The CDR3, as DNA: TGTGCCAGCAGCCCTGAGGGACGGCTTAGCTCCTACAATGAGCAGTTCTTC. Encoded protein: CASSPEGRLSSYNEQFF. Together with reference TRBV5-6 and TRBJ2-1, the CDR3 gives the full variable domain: DAGVTQSPTHLIKTRGQQVTLRCSPKSGHDTVSWYQQALGQGPQFIFQYYEEEERQRGNFPDRFSGHQFPNYSSELNVNALLLGDSALYLCASSPEGRLSSYNEQFFGPGTRLTVL.

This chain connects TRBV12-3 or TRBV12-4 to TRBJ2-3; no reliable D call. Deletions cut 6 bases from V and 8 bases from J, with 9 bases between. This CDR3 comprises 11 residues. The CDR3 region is CASRFSSTQYF. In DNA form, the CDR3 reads TGTGCCAGCAGGTTTAGTTCTACGCAGTATTTT.

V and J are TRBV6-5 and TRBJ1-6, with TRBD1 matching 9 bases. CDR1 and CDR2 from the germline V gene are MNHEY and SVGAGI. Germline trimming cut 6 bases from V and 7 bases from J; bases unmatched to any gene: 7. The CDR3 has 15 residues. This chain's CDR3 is CASRIGQGFNSPLHF. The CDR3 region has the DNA TGTGCCAGCAGGATCGGACAGGGGTTCAATTCACCCCTCCACTTT.

The CDR3: CASSSDAGTGYGYTF. CDR3 DNA sequence: TGCGCCAGCAGCTCAGACGCCGGGACAGGGTATGGCTACACCTTC. The chain has TRBV5-1 and TRBJ1-2; 9 bases match TRBD1. The CDR3 covers 15 residues. The ends lost 3 bases at V and 5 bases at J; junction bases unmatched: 8. Germline V gene data show CDR1 as SGHRS and CDR2 as YFSETQ.

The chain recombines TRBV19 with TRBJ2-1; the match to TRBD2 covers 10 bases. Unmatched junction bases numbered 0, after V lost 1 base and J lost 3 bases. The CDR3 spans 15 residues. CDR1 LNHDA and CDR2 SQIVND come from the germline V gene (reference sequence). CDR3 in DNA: TGTGCCAGTAGTATAGGACTAGCGGGCTACAATGAGCAGTTCTTC. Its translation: CASSIGLAGYNEQFF. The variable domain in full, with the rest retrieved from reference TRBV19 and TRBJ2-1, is DGGITQSPKYLFRKEGQNVTLSCEQNLNHDAMYWYRQDPGQGLRLIYYSQIVNDFQKGDIAEGYSVSREKKESFPLTVTSAQKNPTAFYLCASSIGLAGYNEQFFGPGTRLTVL.

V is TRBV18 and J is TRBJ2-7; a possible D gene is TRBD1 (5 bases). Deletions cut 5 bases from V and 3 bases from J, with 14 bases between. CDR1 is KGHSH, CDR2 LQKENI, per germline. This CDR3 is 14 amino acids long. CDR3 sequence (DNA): TGTGCCAGCTCATTTTCGGACACTTACTACGAGCAGTACTTC. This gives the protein CASSFSDTYYEQYF.

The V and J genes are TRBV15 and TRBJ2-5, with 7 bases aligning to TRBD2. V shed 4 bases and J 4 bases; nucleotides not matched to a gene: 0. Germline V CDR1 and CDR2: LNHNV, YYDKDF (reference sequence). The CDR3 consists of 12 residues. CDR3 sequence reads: CATSTSGETQYF. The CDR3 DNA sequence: TGTGCCACCAGCACTAGCGGAGAGACCCAGTACTTC.

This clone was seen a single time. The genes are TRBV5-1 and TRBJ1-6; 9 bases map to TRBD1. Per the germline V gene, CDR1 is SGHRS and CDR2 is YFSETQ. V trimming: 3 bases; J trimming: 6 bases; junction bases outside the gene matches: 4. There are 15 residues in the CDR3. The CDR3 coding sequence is TGCGCCAGCAGCTGGGGACAGGGTGGTAATTCACCCCTCCACTTT. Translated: CASSWGQGGNSPLHF.

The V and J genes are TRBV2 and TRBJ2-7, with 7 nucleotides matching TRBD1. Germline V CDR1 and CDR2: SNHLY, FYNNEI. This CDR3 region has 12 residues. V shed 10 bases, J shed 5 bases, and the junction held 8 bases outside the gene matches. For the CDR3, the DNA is TGTGCCATCACGAATCAGGGGGACGAGCAGTACTTC. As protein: CAITNQGDEQYF. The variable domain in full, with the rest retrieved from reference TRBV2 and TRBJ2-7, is EPEVTQTPSHQVTQMGQEVILRCVPISNHLYFYWYRQILGQKVEFLVSFYNNEISEKSEIFDDQFSVERPDGSNFTLKIRSTKLEDSAMYFCAITNQGDEQYFGPGTRLTVT.

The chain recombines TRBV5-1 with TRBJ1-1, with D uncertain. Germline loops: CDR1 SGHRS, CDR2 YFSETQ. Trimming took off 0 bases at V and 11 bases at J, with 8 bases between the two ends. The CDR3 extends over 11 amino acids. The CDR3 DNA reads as TGCGCCAGCAGCTTGGCGGGTAGGGCTTTCTTT. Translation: CASSLAGRAFF.